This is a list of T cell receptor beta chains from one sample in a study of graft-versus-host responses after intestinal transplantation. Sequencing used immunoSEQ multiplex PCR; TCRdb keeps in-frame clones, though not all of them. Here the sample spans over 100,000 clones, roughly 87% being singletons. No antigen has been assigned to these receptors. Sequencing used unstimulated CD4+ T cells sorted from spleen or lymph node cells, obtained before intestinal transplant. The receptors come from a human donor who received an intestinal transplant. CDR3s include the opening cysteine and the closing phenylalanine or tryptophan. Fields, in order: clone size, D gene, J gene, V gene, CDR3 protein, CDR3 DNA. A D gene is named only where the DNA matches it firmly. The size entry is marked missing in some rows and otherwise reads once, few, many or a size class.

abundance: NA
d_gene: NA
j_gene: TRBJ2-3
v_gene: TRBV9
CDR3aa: CASSVSSLSTDTQYF
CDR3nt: TGTGCCAGCAGCGTATCAAGTCTCAGCACAGATACGCAGTATTTT

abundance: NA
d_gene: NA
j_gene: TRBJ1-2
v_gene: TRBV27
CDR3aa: CASSFQTYGYTF
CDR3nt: TGTGCCAGCAGTTTCCAGACCTATGGCTACACCTTC

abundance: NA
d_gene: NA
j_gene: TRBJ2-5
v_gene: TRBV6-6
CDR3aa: CASSRESETQYF
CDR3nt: TGTGCCAGCAGCCGTGAGTCGGAGACCCAGTACTTC

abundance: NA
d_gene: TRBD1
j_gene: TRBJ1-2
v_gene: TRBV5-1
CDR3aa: CASSPGTGAQGYTF
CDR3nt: TGCGCCAGCAGCCCCGGGACAGGGGCGCAGGGCTACACCTTC

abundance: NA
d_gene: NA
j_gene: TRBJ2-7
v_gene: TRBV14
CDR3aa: CASSLIDREDEQYF
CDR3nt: TGTGCCAGCAGCCTAATCGACAGGGAGGACGAGCAGTACTTC

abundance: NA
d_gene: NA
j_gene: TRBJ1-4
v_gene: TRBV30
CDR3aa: CAWTENEKLFF
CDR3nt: TGTGCCTGGACAGAGAATGAAAAACTGTTTTTT

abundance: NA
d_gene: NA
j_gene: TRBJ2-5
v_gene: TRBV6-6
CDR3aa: CAGSYSRETQYF
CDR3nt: TGTGCCGGCAGTTACTCCAGGGAGACCCAGTACTTC

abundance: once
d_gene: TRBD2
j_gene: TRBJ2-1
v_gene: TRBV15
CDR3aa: CATSRTFSGIGRNEQFF
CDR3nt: TGTGCCACCAGCAGGACCTTTAGCGGGATCGGGAGGAATGAGCAGTTCTTC

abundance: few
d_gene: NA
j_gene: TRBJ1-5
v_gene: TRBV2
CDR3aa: CASSRSSNQPQHF
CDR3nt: TGTGCCAGCAGTCGGTCCTCCAATCAGCCCCAGCATTTT

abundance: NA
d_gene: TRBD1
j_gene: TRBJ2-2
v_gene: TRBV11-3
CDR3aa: CASSLGRTGLVAGELFF
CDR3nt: TGTGCCAGCAGCTTAGGCCGGACAGGGTTGGTCGCCGGGGAGCTGTTTTTT

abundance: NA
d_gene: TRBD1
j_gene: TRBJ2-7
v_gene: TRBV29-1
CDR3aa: CSVGQAYEQYF
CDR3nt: TGCAGCGTCGGACAGGCCTACGAGCAGTACTTC

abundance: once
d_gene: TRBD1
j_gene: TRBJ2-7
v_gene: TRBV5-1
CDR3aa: CASRIDRGAYEQYF
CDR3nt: TGCGCCAGCAGAATAGACAGGGGAGCCTACGAGCAGTACTTC

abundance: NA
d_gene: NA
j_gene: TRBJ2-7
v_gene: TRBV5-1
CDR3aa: CASSLGFPKGHEQYF
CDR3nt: TGCGCCAGCAGCTTGGGATTTCCCAAAGGACACGAGCAGTACTTC

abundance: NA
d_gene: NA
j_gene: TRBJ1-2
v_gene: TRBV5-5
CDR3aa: CASSLGQDYGYTF
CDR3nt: TGTGCCAGCAGCTTGGGGCAGGACTATGGCTACACCTTC

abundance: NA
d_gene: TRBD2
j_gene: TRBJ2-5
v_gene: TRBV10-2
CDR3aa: CASSRLAEETQYF
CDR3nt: TGCGCCAGCAGTCGACTAGCGGAAGAGACCCAGTACTTC

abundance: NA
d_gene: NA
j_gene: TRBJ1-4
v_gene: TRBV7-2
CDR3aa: CASSFDTTNEKLFF
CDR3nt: TGTGCCAGCAGCTTTGACACAACTAATGAAAAACTGTTTTTT

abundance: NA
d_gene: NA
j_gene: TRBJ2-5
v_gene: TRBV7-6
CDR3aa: CASSLAGVQATQYF
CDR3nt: TGTGCCAGCAGCTTAGCGGGGGTGCAGGCAACCCAGTACTTC

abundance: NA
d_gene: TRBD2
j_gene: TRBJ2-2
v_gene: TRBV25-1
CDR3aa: CASSYPGLAGGSTGELFF
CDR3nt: TGTGCCAGCAGTTACCCGGGACTAGCGGGAGGGTCCACCGGGGAGCTGTTTTTT

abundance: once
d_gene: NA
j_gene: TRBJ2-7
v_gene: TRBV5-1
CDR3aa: CASSLTGYEQYF
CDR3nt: TGCGCCAGCAGCTTGACAGGGTACGAGCAGTACTTC

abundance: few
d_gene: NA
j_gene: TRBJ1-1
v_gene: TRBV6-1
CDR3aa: CASRGTSVNTEAFF
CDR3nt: TGTGCCAGCAGGGGGACCTCCGTGAACACTGAAGCTTTCTTT

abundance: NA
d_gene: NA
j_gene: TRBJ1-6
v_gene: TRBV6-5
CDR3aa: CASSYRSSYNSPLHF
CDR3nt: TGTGCCAGCAGTTACCGGAGCTCCTATAATTCACCCCTCCACTTT

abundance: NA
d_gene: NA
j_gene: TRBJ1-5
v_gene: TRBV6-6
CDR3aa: CASSYLRTDSNQPQHF
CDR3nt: TGTGCCAGCAGTTACTTGAGGACAGATAGCAATCAGCCCCAGCATTTT

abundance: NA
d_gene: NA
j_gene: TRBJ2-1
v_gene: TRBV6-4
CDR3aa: CASSVRVAEQFF
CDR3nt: TGTGCCAGCAGTGTCAGGGTCGCTGAGCAGTTCTTC

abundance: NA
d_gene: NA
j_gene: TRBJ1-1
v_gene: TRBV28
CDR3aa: CASGATGRWNTEAFF
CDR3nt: TGTGCCAGCGGGGCTACAGGTCGGTGGAACACTGAAGCTTTCTTT

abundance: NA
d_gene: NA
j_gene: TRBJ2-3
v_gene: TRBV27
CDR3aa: CASSTTGQATDTQYF
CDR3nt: TGTGCTAGCAGTACGACAGGCCAAGCCACAGATACGCAGTATTTT

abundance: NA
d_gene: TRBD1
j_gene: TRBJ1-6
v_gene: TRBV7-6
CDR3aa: CASSRGQGKSPLHF
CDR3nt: TGTGCCAGCAGCCGCGGACAGGGGAAGTCACCCCTCCACTTT

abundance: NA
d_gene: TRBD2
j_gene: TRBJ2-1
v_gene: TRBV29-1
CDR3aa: CSVEEVWSGSNNEQFF
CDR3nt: TGCAGCGTTGAAGAAGTTTGGAGCGGGAGCAACAATGAGCAGTTCTTC

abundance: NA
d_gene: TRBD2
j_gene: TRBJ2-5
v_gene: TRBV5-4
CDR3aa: CASSSGGSQRETQYF
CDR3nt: TGTGCCAGCTCTAGCGGGGGCTCTCAACGAGAGACCCAGTACTTC

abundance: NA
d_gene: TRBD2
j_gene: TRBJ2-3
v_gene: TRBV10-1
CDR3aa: CASSGLAGTQDTQYF
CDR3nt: TGCGCCAGCAGTGGGCTAGCGGGGACGCAGGATACGCAGTATTTT

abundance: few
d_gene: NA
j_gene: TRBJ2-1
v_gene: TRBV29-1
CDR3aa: CSVVGDSYNEQFF
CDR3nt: TGCAGCGTTGTCGGGGACTCCTACAATGAGCAGTTCTTC

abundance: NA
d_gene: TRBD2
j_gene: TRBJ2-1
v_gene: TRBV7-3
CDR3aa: CASSPNSGSSYNEQFF
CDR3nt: TGTGCCAGCAGCCCGAATAGCGGGAGCTCCTACAATGAGCAGTTCTTC

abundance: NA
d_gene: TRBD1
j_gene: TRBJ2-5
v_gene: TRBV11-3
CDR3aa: CASSLGRGRETQYF
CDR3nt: TGTGCCAGCAGCTTAGGCAGGGGGCGAGAGACCCAGTACTTC

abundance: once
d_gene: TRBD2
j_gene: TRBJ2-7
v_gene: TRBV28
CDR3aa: CASRTSGRGWEQYF
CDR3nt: TGTGCCAGCAGAACTAGCGGGAGGGGTTGGGAGCAGTACTTC

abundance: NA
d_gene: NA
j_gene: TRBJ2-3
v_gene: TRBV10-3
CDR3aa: CAISEGADTQYF
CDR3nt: TGTGCCATCAGTGAAGGGGCAGATACGCAGTATTTT

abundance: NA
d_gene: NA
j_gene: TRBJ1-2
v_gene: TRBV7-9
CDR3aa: CASSSRDTLKHYGYTF
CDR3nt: TGTGCCAGCAGTTCCCGGGACACGCTTAAGCACTATGGCTACACCTTC

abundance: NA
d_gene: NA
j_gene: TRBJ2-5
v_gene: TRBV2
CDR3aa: CASSLETQYF
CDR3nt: TGTGCCAGCAGTTTAGAGACCCAGTACTTC

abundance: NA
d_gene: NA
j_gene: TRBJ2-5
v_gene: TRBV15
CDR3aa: CATSRVRQSQETQYF
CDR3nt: TGTGCCACCAGCAGAGTTCGGCAGAGCCAAGAGACCCAGTACTTC

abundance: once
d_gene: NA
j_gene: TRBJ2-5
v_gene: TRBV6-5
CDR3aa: CASSGPGRETQYF
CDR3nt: TGTGCCAGCAGTGGTCCCGGTCGGGAGACCCAGTACTTC

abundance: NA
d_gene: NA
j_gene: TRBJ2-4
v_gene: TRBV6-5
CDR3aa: CASSSTGSIQYF
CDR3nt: TGTGCCAGCAGTTCTACAGGGTCCATTCAGTACTTC

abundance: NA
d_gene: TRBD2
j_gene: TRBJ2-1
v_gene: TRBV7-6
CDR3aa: CASSSGLAGGPTYSNGEQFF
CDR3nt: TGTGCCAGCAGCTCGGGACTAGCGGGAGGGCCGACTTATTCTAATGGTGAGCAGTTCTTC

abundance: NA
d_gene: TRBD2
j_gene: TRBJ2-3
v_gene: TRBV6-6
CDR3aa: CASSNPGGGPTDTQYF
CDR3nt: TGTGCCAGCAGTAACCCCGGGGGAGGGCCCACAGATACGCAGTATTTT

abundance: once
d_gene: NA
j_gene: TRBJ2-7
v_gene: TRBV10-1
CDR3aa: CATPPLQTTYIHEQYF
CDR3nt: TGCGCCACCCCGCCACTTCAGACTACCTATATCCACGAGCAGTACTTC

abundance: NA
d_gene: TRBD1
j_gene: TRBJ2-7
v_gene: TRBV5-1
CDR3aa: CASSSGQGSYEQYF
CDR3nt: TGCGCCAGCAGCTCGGGACAGGGCTCCTACGAGCAGTACTTC